This T cell receptor beta chain was observed in a study of OX40 agonist ivuxolimab in advanced cancers. Overall study context: Patients were dosed with the agonistic anti-OX40 (CD134) antibody ivuxolimab. The study enrolled dose-escalation patients with hepatocellular carcinoma, melanoma, renal cell or head and neck cancer.

Whole-study results and caveats: Antigen targets of the expanded peripheral T cells went undetermined. There was clonal expansion of CD4+ and CD8+ blood T cells by week 6 at 0.1 to 3.0 mg/kg.

There are a few counts of this clone. Its antigen remains unknown. CDR1 and CDR2 from the germline V gene are SGHVS and FQNEAQ. V was trimmed by 5 bases and J by 4 bases, leaving 21 bases between them. The CDR3 contains 17 residues. Profiling relied on immunoSEQ multiplex PCR, and the TCRdb table lists in-frame clones only, not all of them. The sample records 60,000 to 70,000 clones, roughly four fifths being singletons. This sequence joins TRBV7-8 and TRBJ2-1; D uncertain. This specimen was CD4+ or CD8+ T cells sorted from blood, taken in a trial of the OX40 agonist ivuxolimab. This receptor was identified in an adult with an advanced solid tumor such as melanoma, head and neck, liver or kidney cancer. The CDR3 spells CASSLKPPGGQYNEQFF. CDR3 DNA: TGTGCCAGCAGCCTGAAGCCCCCAGGTGGTCAGTACAATGAGCAGTTCTTC.